This entry is about one TCR beta chain. This entry comes from a study of OX40 agonist ivuxolimab in advanced cancers. Germline values: CDR1 SGHRS, CDR2 YFSETQ. V dropped 4 bases and J dropped 5; count of bases not matched to a gene: 5. The CDR3 has 13 residues. Method: immunoSEQ multiplex PCR; TCRdb's copy keeps in-frame clones and lacks some. The data contain some 64,000 clones, roughly 89% of them singletons. The V and J genes are TRBV5-1 and TRBJ2-5; 7 bases fit TRBD2. The sequence came from an adult with an advanced solid tumor such as melanoma, head and neck, liver or kidney cancer. The sequencing here drew on CD4+ or CD8+ T cells sorted from blood, taken in a trial of the OX40 agonist ivuxolimab. The CDR3 sequence: CASSPVGGETQYF. CDR3 bases: TGCGCCAGCAGCCCGGTGGGGGGGGAGACCCAGTACTTC.